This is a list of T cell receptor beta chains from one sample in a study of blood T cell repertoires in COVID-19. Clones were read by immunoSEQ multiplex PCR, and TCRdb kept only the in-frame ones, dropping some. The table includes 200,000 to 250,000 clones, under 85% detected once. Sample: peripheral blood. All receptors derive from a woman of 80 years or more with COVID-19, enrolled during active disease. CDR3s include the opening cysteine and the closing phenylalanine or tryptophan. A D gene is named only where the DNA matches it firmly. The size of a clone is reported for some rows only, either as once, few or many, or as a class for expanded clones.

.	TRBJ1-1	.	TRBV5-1	TGCGCCAGCAGCTTCAGTGTCCCTGGGAACACTGAAGCTTTCTTT	CASSFSVPGNTEAFF
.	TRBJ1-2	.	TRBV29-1	TGCAGCGTTATGGCTGACTATGGCTACACCTTC	CSVMADYGYTF
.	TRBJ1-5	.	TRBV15	TGTGCCACCAGCATCGAGTCCAATCAGCCCCAGCATTTT	CATSIESNQPQHF
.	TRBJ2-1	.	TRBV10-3	TGTGCCATCAGTGAGATAAACTACCTCAATGAGCAGTTCTTC	CAISEINYLNEQFF
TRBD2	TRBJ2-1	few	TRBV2	TGTGCCAGCAGTTCAGTAGCGGGTGAGACTGAGCAGTTCTTC	CASSSVAGETEQFF
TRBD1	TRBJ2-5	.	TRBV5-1	TGCGCCAGCAGCTACCGGGACAGGGGTCAAGAGACCCAGTACTTC	CASSYRDRGQETQYF
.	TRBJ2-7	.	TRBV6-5	TGTGCCAGCGGCGCGGGGTCTGGGCAGTACTTC	CASGAGSGQYF
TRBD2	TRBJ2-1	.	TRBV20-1	TGCAGCCTTGGCCCGGGGGGTGAGCAGTTCTTC	CSLGPGGEQFF
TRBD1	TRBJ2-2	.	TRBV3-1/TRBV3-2	TGTGCCAGCAGCCGAAGACAGGGCTACACCGGGGAGCTGTTTTTT	CASSRRQGYTGELFF
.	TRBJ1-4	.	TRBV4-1	TGCGCCAGCGGTCCGGGAGAAAAACTATTTTTT	CASGPGEKLFF
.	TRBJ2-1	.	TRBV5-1	TGCGCCAGCAGCCACAGGGTGGGCAATGAGCAGTTCTTC	CASSHRVGNEQFF
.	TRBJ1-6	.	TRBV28	TGTGCCAGCGATAACCGACAGAATTCACCCCTCCACTTT	CASDNRQNSPLHF
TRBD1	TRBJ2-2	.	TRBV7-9	TGTGCCAGCAGCCACACCCTCGGGACAGGGGGCCCCGGGGAGCTGTTTTTT	CASSHTLGTGGPGELFF
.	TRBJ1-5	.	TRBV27	TGTGCCAGCAGCCCGAGGGCGGCGCGGAATCAGCCCCAGCATTTT	CASSPRAARNQPQHF
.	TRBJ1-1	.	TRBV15	TGTGCCACCAGCAGAAAACGAGGAGGGGTAATGAACACTGAAGCTTTCTTT	CATSRKRGGVMNTEAFF
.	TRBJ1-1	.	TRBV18	TGTGCCAGCTCACCGCCTAGCCTCTCGGGCACTGAAGCTTTCTTT	CASSPPSLSGTEAFF
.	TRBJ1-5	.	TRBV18	TGTGCCAGCTCACCGGGAGGGGCGGAACAGCCCCAGCATTTT	CASSPGGAEQPQHF
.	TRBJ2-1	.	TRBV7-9	TGTGCCAGCAGCTTAGCAGGGACTTCCTACAATGAGCAGTTCTTC	CASSLAGTSYNEQFF
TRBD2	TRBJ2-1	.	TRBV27	TGTGCCAGCAGACGAGCGGGAGACTACAATGAGCAGTTCTTC	CASRRAGDYNEQFF
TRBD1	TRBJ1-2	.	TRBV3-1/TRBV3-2	TGTGCCAGCAGCCAAACTACAGGGGTTCGGTATGGCTACACCTTC	CASSQTTGVRYGYTF
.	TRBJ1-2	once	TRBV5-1	TGCGCCAGCAGCTTGGATTATAGAGATTATGGCTACACCTTC	CASSLDYRDYGYTF
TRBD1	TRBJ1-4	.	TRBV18	TGTGCCAGCTCAACGGGACAGGGTACTCGGGAAAAACTGTTTTTT	CASSTGQGTREKLFF
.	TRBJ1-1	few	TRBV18	TGTGCCAGCTCACCGGCAGGGAAGAACACTGAAGCTTTCTTT	CASSPAGKNTEAFF
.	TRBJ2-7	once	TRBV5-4	TGTGCCAGCAGCTCCCCGACAGGACTCCACTACGAGCAGTACTTC	CASSSPTGLHYEQYF
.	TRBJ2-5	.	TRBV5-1	TGCGCCAGCAGCGTGGGGCCTCAAGAGACCCAGTACTTC	CASSVGPQETQYF
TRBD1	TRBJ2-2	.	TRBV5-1	TGCGCCTCCGCCGGCGACAGGGGGAACACCGGGGAGCTGTTTTTT	CASAGDRGNTGELFF
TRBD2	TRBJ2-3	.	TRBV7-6	TGTGCCAGCAGCATCCCTAGCGGGGTAACAGATACGCAGTATTTT	CASSIPSGVTDTQYF
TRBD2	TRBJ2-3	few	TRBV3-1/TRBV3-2	TGTGCCAGCAGCAACACGGGGGGGCAAGGAGATACGCAGTATTTT	CASSNTGGQGDTQYF
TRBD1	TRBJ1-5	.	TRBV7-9	TGTGCCAGCAGCCAATCTGACAGGGTAAAGCATTTT	CASSQSDRVKHF
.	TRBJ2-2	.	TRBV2	TGTGCCAGCAGTGAAGTTCGCTATGCGAACACCGGGGAGCTGTTTTTT	CASSEVRYANTGELFF
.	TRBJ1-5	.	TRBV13	TGTGCCAGCAGCCACGGACAGTATAGCAATCAGCCCCAGCATTTT	CASSHGQYSNQPQHF
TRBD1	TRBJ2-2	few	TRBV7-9	TGTGCCAGCAGCTTGGCTGGGACAGGGGGCTCGGGAAGGACCGGGGAGCTGTTTTTT	CASSLAGTGGSGRTGELFF
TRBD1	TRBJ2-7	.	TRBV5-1	TGCGCCAGCAGCCCGGACAGGGGGAACTACGAGCAGTACTTC	CASSPDRGNYEQYF
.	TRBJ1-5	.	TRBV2	TGTGCCAGCAGCGCCAGGGGAGTTGGTAATCAGCCCCAGCATTTT	CASSARGVGNQPQHF
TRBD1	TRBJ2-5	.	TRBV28	TGTGCCAGCAGTTGGACAGGGTCAAAGGAGACCCAGTACTTC	CASSWTGSKETQYF
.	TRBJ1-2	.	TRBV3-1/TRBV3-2	TGTGCCAGCAGCCAAGAGCAGGTGCGCGGCTACACCTTC	CASSQEQVRGYTF
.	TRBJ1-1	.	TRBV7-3	TGTGCCAGCAGCTTAAATCCGGGGGGATTAGGTGAAGCTTTCTTT	CASSLNPGGLGEAFF
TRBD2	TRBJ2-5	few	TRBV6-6	TGTGCCAGCAGTTACTCGATAGCGGGGGGGCAAGAGACCCAGTACTTC	CASSYSIAGGQETQYF
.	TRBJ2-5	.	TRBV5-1	TGCGCCAGCAGCTTGCGGTCCCTTAATCAAGAGACCCAGTACTTC	CASSLRSLNQETQYF